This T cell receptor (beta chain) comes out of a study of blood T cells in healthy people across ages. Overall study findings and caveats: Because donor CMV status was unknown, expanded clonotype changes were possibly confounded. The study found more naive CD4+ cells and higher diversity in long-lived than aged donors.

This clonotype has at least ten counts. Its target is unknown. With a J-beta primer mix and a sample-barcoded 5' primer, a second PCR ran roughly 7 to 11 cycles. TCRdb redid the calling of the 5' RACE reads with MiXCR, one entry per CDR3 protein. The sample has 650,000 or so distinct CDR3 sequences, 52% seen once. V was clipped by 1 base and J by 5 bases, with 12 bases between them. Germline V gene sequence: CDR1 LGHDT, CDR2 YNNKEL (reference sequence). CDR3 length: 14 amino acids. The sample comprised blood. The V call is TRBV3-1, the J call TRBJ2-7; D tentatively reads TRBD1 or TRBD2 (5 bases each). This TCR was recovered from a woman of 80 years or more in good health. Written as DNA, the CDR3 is TGTGCCAGCAGCCAAGTTGGTATGGGGGACGAGCAGTACTTC. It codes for CASSQVGMGDEQYF.